The rows below give T cell receptor beta chains drawn from one sample of a study of PD-1 blockade in classical Hodgkin lymphoma. This table comes from immunoSEQ multiplex PCR, and its TCRdb copy is limited to in-frame clones, with some not included. The sample lists 37,000 or so clones; 88% were seen once. This material consisted of peripheral blood mononuclear cells (PBMCs), taken before the second cycle of nivolumab. The receptors were sampled from a human donor with classical Hodgkin lymphoma. CDR3s include the opening cysteine and the closing phenylalanine or tryptophan. D genes are given only for firm matches. Rows may omit the clone size; those that give it use once, few, many or a size class.

cdr3_nt | cdr3_aa | v_call | d_call | clone_size | j_call
TGTGCCAGCTCACCTCAGGGCAATGAGCAGTTCTTC | CASSPQGNEQFF | TRBV18 | - | - | TRBJ2-1
TGTGCCAGCAGTTTATACATCGGGACTATAGAGCACGATGAGCAGTTCTTC | CASSLYIGTIEHDEQFF | TRBV27 | TRBD2 | - | TRBJ2-1
TGTGCCAGCAGTGTCCGCATCACAGATACGCAGTATTTT | CASSVRITDTQYF | TRBV6-4 | - | - | TRBJ2-3
TGTGCCAGCAGCACACCAGCAAGCGGGAGAATTGAACCCTACAATGAGCAGTTCTTC | CASSTPASGRIEPYNEQFF | TRBV7-2 | TRBD2 | - | TRBJ2-1
TGTGCCAGCCTGGGACAGATTTATCAGCCCCAGCATTTT | CASLGQIYQPQHF | TRBV28 | TRBD1 | - | TRBJ1-5
TGTGCCACCAGCGGCCGGGACCACTACAATGAGCAGTTCTTC | CATSGRDHYNEQFF | TRBV15 | - | - | TRBJ2-1
TGTGCCAGCAGTTTATCCGCACTTGGAGGGGAAGATGGCTACACCTTC | CASSLSALGGEDGYTF | TRBV28 | - | - | TRBJ1-2
TGTGCCTGGAGCCCCAGGGCCCACGAGCAGTACTTC | CAWSPRAHEQYF | TRBV30 | - | - | TRBJ2-7
TGTGCCAGCAATACAGGGAAGGGCAATCAGCCCCAGCATTTT | CASNTGKGNQPQHF | TRBV2 | - | - | TRBJ1-5
TGCGCCAGCAGCTCCGGGACGCCCGAGTTTGAAAAACTGTTTTTT | CASSSGTPEFEKLFF | TRBV5-1 | - | - | TRBJ1-4
TGTGCCAGCAGCCCGACAGGGGTCGGGGGCTACACCTTC | CASSPTGVGGYTF | TRBV9 | TRBD1 | - | TRBJ1-2
TGTGCCAGCAGCTTACGCGACGGACCTGGGGCCCAGTACTTC | CASSLRDGPGAQYF | TRBV11-2 | - | - | TRBJ2-5
TGTGCCAGCAGCCGAAGCGTTGGAGCGGGAGTTGTAGATACGCAGTATTTT | CASSRSVGAGVVDTQYF | TRBV14 | TRBD2 | - | TRBJ2-3
TGCGCCAGCAGCCCAAGCCGGGGACTGAACACTGAAGCTTTCTTT | CASSPSRGLNTEAFF | TRBV5-1 | - | - | TRBJ1-1
TGTGCCAGCAGTTACAGGACAGGGGGCTGGGACAATGAGCAGTTCTTC | CASSYRTGGWDNEQFF | TRBV6-6 | TRBD1 | once | TRBJ2-1
TGTGCCAGCAGCCAAGTCGTAGGGGGAGTCTATGGCTACACCTTC | CASSQVVGGVYGYTF | TRBV14 | - | - | TRBJ1-2
TGCGCCAGCAGCTTCTCCGGGACAGGGGAGTCAAGGCCTCCCTACGAGCAGTACTTC | CASSFSGTGESRPPYEQYF | TRBV5-1 | TRBD1 | - | TRBJ2-7
TGTGCCAGCAGTATAGGGGACAGACTATCGGGAGAGACCCAGTACTTC | CASSIGDRLSGETQYF | TRBV27 | TRBD1 | - | TRBJ2-5
TGTGCCAGCAGCGTAGATATCGGTCTGACGTTTGGGACCCAGTACTTC | CASSVDIGLTFGTQYF | TRBV9 | - | - | TRBJ2-5
TGTGCCAGCAGGCCGCGTGGGGGGCAAGAGACCCAGTACTTC | CASRPRGGQETQYF | TRBV5-4 | - | - | TRBJ2-5
TGTGCCAGCAGCCGCTTTAAACTAGCGGGAGCGCCCAGGGCAGATACGCAGTATTTT | CASSRFKLAGAPRADTQYF | TRBV5-8 | TRBD2 | - | TRBJ2-3
TGTGCCAGCAGCTCCCGGGTCGTGCGCACAGATACGCAGTATTTT | CASSSRVVRTDTQYF | TRBV7-8 | - | - | TRBJ2-3
TGCGCCAGCAGCTTGGCCGCGGAACTTTACACAGATACGCAGTATTTT | CASSLAAELYTDTQYF | TRBV5-1 | - | once | TRBJ2-3
TGTGCCAGCAGCTTAGCACTAGGACAGGGGCAAGAGACCCAGTACTTC | CASSLALGQGQETQYF | TRBV7-9 | TRBD1 | - | TRBJ2-5
TGTGCCAGCAGCTTAGGGGCACCCGGGGAGCTGTTTTTT | CASSLGAPGELFF | TRBV7-9 | - | medium-sized | TRBJ2-2
TGCGCCAGCAGCCCGGGACAGACGAACTACAATGAGCAGTTCTTC | CASSPGQTNYNEQFF | TRBV5-1 | TRBD1 | - | TRBJ2-1
TGTGCCAGCATATTGAGCGGGAGACCCACAGATACGCAGTATTTT | CASILSGRPTDTQYF | TRBV2 | TRBD2 | - | TRBJ2-3
TGTGCCAGCAGTTTAGATTTGGGCAGGCAGTTCTTC | CASSLDLGRQFF | TRBV28 | - | - | TRBJ2-1
TGTGCCAGTAGTGAGCACCAAGAGACCCAGTACTTC | CASSEHQETQYF | TRBV19 | - | few | TRBJ2-5
TGTGCCAGCAGTAGAGGGGGTTTGAGCGGAACCGGGGAGCTGTTTTTT | CASSRGGLSGTGELFF | TRBV27 | - | - | TRBJ2-2
TGCAGTGCTAGCCGGGGAGATACGCAGTATTTT | CSASRGDTQYF | TRBV20-1 | - | - | TRBJ2-3
TGTGCCAGCCGAGATAGGGGTTCGGAGACCCAGTACTTC | CASRDRGSETQYF | TRBV5-5 | - | - | TRBJ2-5
TGTGCCAGCAGCCCACCCGGGACCCTAAAAGGGATTGATCGAAACACCATATATTTT | CASSPPGTLKGIDRNTIYF | TRBV13 | - | - | TRBJ1-3
TGTGCCAGTAGTATAAATTCCAACACTGAAGCTTTCTTT | CASSINSNTEAFF | TRBV19 | - | few | TRBJ1-1
TGTGCCAGCAGCTTGGCGACAGGGCACAGCTCCTACGAGCAGTACTTC | CASSLATGHSSYEQYF | TRBV5-8 | TRBD1 | - | TRBJ2-7
TGTGCCAGCTCACTGACCGGGGAGAACACTGAAGCTTTCTTT | CASSLTGENTEAFF | TRBV18 | - | - | TRBJ1-1
TGTGCCAGCAGTGAAGCGCCGGGGGGGGAGACCCAGTACTTC | CASSEAPGGETQYF | TRBV6-1 | TRBD2 | - | TRBJ2-5